The rows below give T cell receptor beta chains drawn from one sample of a study of identical twins. TCRdb reprocessed the 5' RACE reads with MiXCR, giving one entry per CDR3 protein. The repertoire holds roughly 710,000 distinct CDR3 sequences, with around 6% as singletons. Sequencing used naive T cells sorted from blood. The receptors here all came from a man in his late teens or twenties in good health. Each CDR3 is given with its conserved first and last residue. A D gene is named only where the DNA matches it firmly. Clone size is shown for a subset of rows, as once, few, many or a class of expanded clone.

D gene	clone size	J gene	V gene	CDR3 protein	CDR3 DNA
.	many	TRBJ2-2	TRBV6-5	CASSYSEVANTGELFF	TGTGCCAGCAGTTACTCGGAGGTAGCGAACACCGGGGAGCTGTTTTTT
.	few	TRBJ2-3	TRBV7-3	CASSPKGWQHTDTQYF	TGTGCCAGCAGCCCGAAAGGGTGGCAGCACACAGATACGCAGTATTTT
.	many	TRBJ2-7	TRBV27	CASSQNWGRYEQYF	TGTGCCAGCAGTCAAAACTGGGGGCGATACGAGCAGTACTTC
.	.	TRBJ2-1	TRBV27	CASRELGPYNEQFF	TGTGCCAGCAGAGAACTGGGACCTTACAATGAGCAGTTCTTC
.	many	TRBJ2-1	TRBV5-1	CASSRLVYNEQFF	TGCGCCAGCAGCCGACTAGTCTACAATGAGCAGTTCTTC
.	many	TRBJ1-5	TRBV5-5	CASSLAGRVDQPQHF	TGTGCCAGCAGCTTGGCGGGCAGGGTAGATCAGCCCCAGCATTTT
TRBD1	.	TRBJ2-2	TRBV5-1	CASRPPLGQGAGELFF	TGCGCCAGCAGGCCTCCCCTGGGACAGGGGGCCGGGGAGCTGTTTTTT
TRBD2	.	TRBJ2-1	TRBV11-2	CASSFSLGASGRSSYNEQFF	TGTGCCAGCAGCTTTTCCTTAGGAGCTAGCGGGAGGTCGTCCTACAATGAGCAGTTCTTC
.	many	TRBJ1-1	TRBV5-5	CASSLATVWGTEAFF	TGTGCCAGCAGCCTGGCGACGGTTTGGGGCACTGAAGCTTTCTTT
.	many	TRBJ2-7	TRBV27	CASQGDSYEQYF	TGTGCCAGCCAAGGGGACTCCTACGAGCAGTACTTC
.	.	TRBJ1-5	TRBV4-1	CASSQEGGRYSNQPQHF	TGCGCCAGCAGCCAAGAGGGAGGACGGTATAGCAATCAGCCCCAGCATTTT
.	many	TRBJ2-3	TRBV5-1	CASSLDYAAQDTQYF	TGCGCCAGCAGCTTGGACTACGCTGCACAAGATACGCAGTATTTT
TRBD2	few	TRBJ2-2	TRBV5-1	CASSFGWRERAGELFF	TGCGCCAGCAGCTTTGGATGGCGGGAGAGAGCCGGGGAGCTGTTTTTT
TRBD2	many	TRBJ2-3	TRBV12-3/TRBV12-4	CASSVTTSGGSTDTQYF	TGTGCCAGCAGTGTGACGACTAGCGGAGGGAGCACAGATACGCAGTATTTT
.	many	TRBJ1-2	TRBV12-3/TRBV12-4	CASPKAGEYYGYTF	TGTGCCAGCCCCAAGGCGGGGGAGTACTATGGCTACACCTTC
TRBD1	once	TRBJ2-1	TRBV28	CASSMVDRASYNEQFF	TGTGCCAGCAGTATGGTGGACAGGGCTTCCTACAATGAGCAGTTCTTC
TRBD1	.	TRBJ1-5	TRBV19	CAGGGGVGQPQHF	TGTGCCGGAGGGGGCGGTGTAGGTCAGCCCCAGCATTTT
TRBD2	many	TRBJ2-7	TRBV9	CASSVSPIVAGGTYEQYF	TGTGCCAGCAGCGTGAGCCCCATAGTAGCGGGAGGAACCTACGAGCAGTACTTC
TRBD2	few	TRBJ2-2	TRBV7-6	CASSSGLAGENTGELFF	TGTGCCAGCAGCTCGGGACTAGCGGGAGAGAACACCGGGGAGCTGTTTTTT
TRBD1	few	TRBJ2-2	TRBV7-2	CASSLFQGAPAGELFF	TGTGCCAGCAGCTTATTCCAGGGGGCCCCTGCCGGGGAGCTGTTTTTT
TRBD2	many	TRBJ2-1	TRBV5-6	CASSPTSAEQFF	TGTGCCAGCAGCCCAACTAGCGCTGAGCAGTTCTTC
.	few	TRBJ2-1	TRBV7-9	CAGQEDGEQFF	TGTGCCGGCCAAGAGGATGGGGAGCAGTTCTTC
TRBD2	.	TRBJ2-1	TRBV3-1	CASSHRGVVVLGEQFF	TGTGCCAGCAGCCACCGGGGGGTAGTGGTTCTAGGGGAGCAGTTCTTC
TRBD2	many	TRBJ2-3	TRBV5-1	CASSPSGTSTDTQYF	TGCGCCAGCAGCCCTAGCGGAACTAGCACAGATACGCAGTATTTT
TRBD2	many	TRBJ2-5	TRBV12-5	CASGLAPGTSGSKAETQYF	TGTGCTAGTGGTTTGGCACCCGGGACTAGCGGGAGTAAGGCAGAGACCCAGTACTTC
.	many	TRBJ2-1	TRBV27	CASSLHDYNEQFF	TGTGCCAGCAGCTTACACGACTACAATGAGCAGTTCTTC
.	many	TRBJ1-2	TRBV20-1	CSASWAGDPSDYTF	TGCAGTGCTAGTTGGGCAGGGGACCCCTCGGACTACACCTTC
TRBD1	.	TRBJ2-3	TRBV27	CATQGLGTGRTDTQYF	TGTGCCACCCAAGGGCTTGGGACAGGGCGCACAGATACGCAGTATTTT
.	many	TRBJ2-1	TRBV27	CASSRGFYNEQFF	TGTGCCAGCAGTCGGGGATTTTACAATGAGCAGTTCTTC
TRBD1	.	TRBJ2-1	TRBV7-6	CASSLIWTGNYNEQFF	TGTGCCAGCAGCTTAATTTGGACAGGGAATTACAATGAGCAGTTCTTC
TRBD2	many	TRBJ2-1	TRBV5-1	CASSPSGGYNEQFF	TGCGCCAGCAGCCCAAGCGGGGGCTACAATGAGCAGTTCTTC
.	many	TRBJ1-5	TRBV20-1	CSAADGNQPQHF	TGCAGTGCTGCTGACGGCAATCAGCCCCAGCATTTT
.	many	TRBJ1-1	TRBV6-1	CASSPQGMNTEAFF	TGTGCCAGCAGCCCCCAGGGGATGAACACTGAAGCTTTCTTT
.	few	TRBJ2-6	TRBV12-3/TRBV12-4	CAAKPASGANVLTF	TGTGCCGCAAAGCCAGCGTCCGGGGCCAACGTCCTGACTTTC
TRBD2	many	TRBJ2-5	TRBV28	CASSLSLAGTQETQYF	TGTGCCAGCAGTTTATCTCTAGCGGGGACCCAAGAGACCCAGTACTTC
.	many	TRBJ2-1	TRBV7-8	CASSLSEPGTVFF	TGTGCCAGCAGCCTAAGCGAGCCAGGGACGGTATTCTTC
.	many	TRBJ2-7	TRBV6-1	CASRKPGFFSYEQYF	TGTGCCAGCAGGAAACCAGGGTTTTTTTCCTACGAGCAGTACTTC
.	many	TRBJ2-5	TRBV29-1	CSVEPAVQETQYF	TGCAGCGTTGAACCAGCGGTACAAGAGACCCAGTACTTC
.	many	TRBJ2-7	TRBV6-1	CASQPGGGGREQYF	TGTGCCAGCCAACCTGGCGGAGGGGGTAGAGAGCAGTACTTC
.	.	TRBJ2-7	TRBV12-3/TRBV12-4	CASSPPGPENYEQYF	TGTGCCAGCAGTCCTCCGGGACCGGAAAACTACGAGCAGTACTTC
.	few	TRBJ2-1	TRBV7-8	CASSRSRIVTRDEQFF	TGTGCCAGCAGCCGATCTCGGATCGTTACGAGGGATGAGCAGTTCTTC
.	many	TRBJ2-7	TRBV20-1	CSARYTGRVAYEQYF	TGCAGTGCTAGATATACAGGGCGCGTTGCCTACGAGCAGTACTTC
.	.	TRBJ2-4	TRBV5-1	CASSLGTGLVNIQYF	TGCGCCAGCAGCTTGGGGACCGGCCTCGTAAACATTCAGTACTTC
TRBD2	few	TRBJ2-3	TRBV18	CASSPRVSGRPRNTQYF	TGTGCCAGCTCACCTCGGGTTAGCGGGAGACCTAGAAATACGCAGTATTTT